This T cell receptor beta chain was obtained from a study of blood T cell repertoires in COVID-19. Across the whole study: Samples representing acute and convalescent COVID-19 were sourced from the United States, Italy and Spain. The analysed material was cDNA or gDNA that came from T cells, B-cell-depleted T cells, or PBMCs.

In the authors' methods: Using reference gene primer amplification, nucleated cell counts were estimated. Profiled with immunoSEQ multiplex PCR; TCRdb holds only in-frame clones, not every one. V and J calls and clone size follow that table, whereas D and trimming were derived from the DNA. Among roughly 23,000 clones listed, 85% to 95% were seen once. The junction had 5 bases not matched to a gene; V was cut back by 7 bases and J by 8 bases. CDR1 is SQVTM, CDR2 ANQGSEA, per germline. This CDR3 is 12 amino acids long. The material sequenced was peripheral blood. The TCR originated in a woman aged 50 to 60 with active COVID-19. The chain carries TRBV29-1 and TRBJ1-4; 9 bases match TRBD1. The CDR3 DNA reads as TGCAGCGCGAGACAGGGGGAGGAAAAACTGTTTTTT. Amino acid sequence: CSARQGEEKLFF.